This entry lists 7 T cell receptor beta chains sequenced from one sample in a study of siplizumab effects on memory and regulatory T cells. Measured with immunoSEQ multiplex PCR; TCRdb has only the in-frame clones, and not every one. Of tens of thousands of clones in the sample, about 90% were seen once. Material: naive CD4+ T cells sorted from blood. These receptor sequences come from a human donor in good health.

The chain couples TRBV7-9 to TRBJ1-3, with D hard to call. V was cut by 4 bases and J by 0 bases, with 4 bases left in between. This CDR3 has 13 residues. Germline values: CDR1 SEHNR, CDR2 FQNEAQ (reference sequence). CDR3 protein: CASSSSSGNTIYF. The CDR3 bases are TGTGCCAGCAGCTCGAGCTCTGGAAACACCATATATTTT.

The CDR3 DNA reads as TGTGCCAGTAGTCTTCAAGCGGGAGCAACTATCTACGAGCAGTACTTC. Translating it yields CASSLQAGATIYEQYF. The V call is TRBV19, the J call TRBJ2-7; 8 bases line up with TRBD2. CDR1 LNHDA and CDR2 SQIVND come from the germline V gene (reference sequence). The CDR3 runs 16 residues. The V gene end was trimmed by 5 bases and the J gene end by 3 bases; junction bases not matched to a gene: 12.

CDR3 bases: TGTGCCAGCAGCTTCGGAACTAACTATGGCTACACCTTC. Protein: CASSFGTNYGYTF. The chain couples TRBV7-9 to TRBJ1-2; D gene ambiguous. CDR3 length equals 13 residues. CDR1 is SEHNR, CDR2 FQNEAQ, per germline (reference sequence). V shed 3 bases and J shed 0 bases, with 5 bases lying between them.

The rearrangement joins TRBV6-5 to TRBJ2-5; TRBD2 matches 11 bases. Per germline, CDR1 MNHEY and CDR2 SVGAGI. J gave up 5 bases and V 7 bases, and 9 bases lay outside the gene matches. The CDR3 contains 15 residues. Written as DNA, the CDR3 is TGTGCCAGCACCTATAGCGGGAGGGCCGGGGAGACCCAGTACTTC. It specifies CASTYSGRAGETQYF.

J is TRBJ1-5 and V is TRBV6-5; no clear D. V lost 5 bases to trimming and J lost 6 bases, with 11 bases between them. Germline CDR1 reads MNHEY; CDR2 reads SVGAGI. This CDR3 comprises 13 residues. DNA for the CDR3: TGTGCCAGCAGTCAAAGGGAGGGTCAGCCCCAGCATTTT. This encodes CASSQREGQPQHF.

The rearrangement uses TRBV5-8 and TRBJ2-3, with D perhaps matching TRBD2 (7 bases). V shed 0 bases and J shed 0 bases, with 14 bases lying between them. CDR3 length: 17 residues. From germline, CDR1 is SGHTS and CDR2 YDEGEE. The CDR3 protein is CASSLATGGTSTDTQYF. CDR3 nucleotides: TGTGCCAGCAGCTTGGCCACGGGGGGCACTAGCACAGATACGCAGTATTTT.

This clone has only a few counts. V usage is TRBV5-4 and J usage is TRBJ2-7; D possibly corresponds to TRBD2 (6 bases). The CDR3 is 14 residues long. V shed 0 bases and J shed 3 bases, with 10 bases lying between them. CDR1 and CDR2 from the germline V gene are SGHNT and YYREEE (reference sequence). The DNA of the CDR3 is TGTGCCAGCAGCTTGGAAGCGGGTAGCTACGAGCAGTACTTC. Its translation is CASSLEAGSYEQYF.